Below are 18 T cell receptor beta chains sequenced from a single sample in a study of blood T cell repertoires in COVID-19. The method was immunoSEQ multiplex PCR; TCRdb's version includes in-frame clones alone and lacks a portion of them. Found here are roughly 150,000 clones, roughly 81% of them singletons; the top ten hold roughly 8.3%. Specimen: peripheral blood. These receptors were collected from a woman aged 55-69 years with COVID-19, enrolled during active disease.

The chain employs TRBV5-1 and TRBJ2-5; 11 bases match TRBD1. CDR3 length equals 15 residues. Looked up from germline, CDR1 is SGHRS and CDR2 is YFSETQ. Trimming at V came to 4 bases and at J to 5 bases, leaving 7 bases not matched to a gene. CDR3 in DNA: TGCGCCAGCAGCCTCCGGGACAGGGGGATGGAGACCCAGTACTTC. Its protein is CASSLRDRGMETQYF.

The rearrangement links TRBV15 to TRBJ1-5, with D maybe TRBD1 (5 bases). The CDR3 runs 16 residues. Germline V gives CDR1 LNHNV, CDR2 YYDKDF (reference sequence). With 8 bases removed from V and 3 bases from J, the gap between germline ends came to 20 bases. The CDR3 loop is CATSIWGISTNQPQHF. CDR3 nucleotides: TGTGCCACCTCAATTTGGGGCATAAGTACCAATCAGCCCCAGCATTTT. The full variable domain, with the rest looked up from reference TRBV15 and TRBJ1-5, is DAMVIQNPRYQVTQFGKPVTLSCSQTLNHNVMYWYQQKSSQAPKLLFHYYDKDFNNEADTPDNFQSRRPNTSFCFLDIRSPGLGDTAMYLCATSIWGISTNQPQHFGDGTRLSIL.

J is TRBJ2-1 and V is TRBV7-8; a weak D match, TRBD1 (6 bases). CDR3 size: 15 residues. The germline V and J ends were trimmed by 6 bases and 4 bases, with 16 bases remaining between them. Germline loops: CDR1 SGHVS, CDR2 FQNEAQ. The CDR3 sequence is CASSLQGSPYNEQFF. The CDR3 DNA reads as TGTGCCAGCAGTCTACAGGGCTCCCCTTACAATGAGCAGTTCTTC.

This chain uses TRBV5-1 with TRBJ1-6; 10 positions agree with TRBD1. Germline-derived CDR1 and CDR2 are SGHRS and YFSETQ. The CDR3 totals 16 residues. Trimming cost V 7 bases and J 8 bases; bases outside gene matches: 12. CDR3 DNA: TGCGCCAGCGGTCCGAACACCGGGACAGGGGATTCACCCCTCCACTTT. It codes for CASGPNTGTGDSPLHF.

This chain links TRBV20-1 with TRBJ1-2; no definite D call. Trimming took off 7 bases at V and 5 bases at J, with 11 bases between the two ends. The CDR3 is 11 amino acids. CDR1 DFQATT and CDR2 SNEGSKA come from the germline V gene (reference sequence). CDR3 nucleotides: TGCAGTGTCTCTGATAGTTATGGCTACACCTTC. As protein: CSVSDSYGYTF.

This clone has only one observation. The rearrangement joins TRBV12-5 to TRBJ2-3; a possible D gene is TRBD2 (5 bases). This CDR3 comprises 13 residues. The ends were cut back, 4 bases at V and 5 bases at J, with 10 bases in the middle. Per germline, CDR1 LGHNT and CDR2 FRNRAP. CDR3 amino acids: CASGSGGRDTQYF. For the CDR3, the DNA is TGTGCTAGTGGTTCCGGAGGCCGAGATACGCAGTATTTT.

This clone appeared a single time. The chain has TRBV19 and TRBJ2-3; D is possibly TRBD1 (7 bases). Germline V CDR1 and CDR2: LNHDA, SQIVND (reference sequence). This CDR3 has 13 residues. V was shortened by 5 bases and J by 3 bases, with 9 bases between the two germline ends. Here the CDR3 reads CASSAGQTDTQYF. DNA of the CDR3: TGTGCCAGTAGTGCGGGACAGACAGATACGCAGTATTTT.

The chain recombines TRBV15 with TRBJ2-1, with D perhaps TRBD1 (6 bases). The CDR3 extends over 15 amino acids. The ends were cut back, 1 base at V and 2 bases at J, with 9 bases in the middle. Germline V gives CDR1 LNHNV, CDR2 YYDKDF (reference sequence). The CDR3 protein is CATSRAGVPYNEQFF. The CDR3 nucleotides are TGTGCCACCAGCAGAGCAGGGGTCCCCTACAATGAGCAGTTCTTC.

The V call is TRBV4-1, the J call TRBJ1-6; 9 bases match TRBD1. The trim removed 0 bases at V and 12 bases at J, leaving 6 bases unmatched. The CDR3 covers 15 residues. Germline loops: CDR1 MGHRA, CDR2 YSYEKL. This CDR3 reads CASSQDWGQGEPLHF. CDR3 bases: TGCGCCAGCAGCCAAGATTGGGGACAGGGAGAACCCCTCCACTTT.

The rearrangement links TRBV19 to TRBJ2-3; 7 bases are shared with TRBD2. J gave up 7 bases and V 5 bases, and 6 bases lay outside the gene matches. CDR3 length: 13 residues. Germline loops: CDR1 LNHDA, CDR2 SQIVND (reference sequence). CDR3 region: CASSFTGTNTQYF. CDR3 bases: TGTGCCAGTAGTTTCACCGGGACTAATACGCAGTATTTT.

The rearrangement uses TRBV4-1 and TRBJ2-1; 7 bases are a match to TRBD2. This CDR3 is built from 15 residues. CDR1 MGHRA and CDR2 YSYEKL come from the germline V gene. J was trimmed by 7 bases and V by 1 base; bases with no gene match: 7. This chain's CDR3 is CASSQVNSGWNEQFF. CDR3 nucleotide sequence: TGCGCCAGCAGCCAAGTTAATAGCGGGTGGAATGAGCAGTTCTTC.

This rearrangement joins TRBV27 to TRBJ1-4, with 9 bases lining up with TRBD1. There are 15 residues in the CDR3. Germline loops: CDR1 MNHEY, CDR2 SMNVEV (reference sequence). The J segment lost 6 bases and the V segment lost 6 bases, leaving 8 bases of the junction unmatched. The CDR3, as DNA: TGTGCCAGCAGCCAATGGACAGGGGCTTATGAAAAACTGTTTTTT. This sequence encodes CASSQWTGAYEKLFF. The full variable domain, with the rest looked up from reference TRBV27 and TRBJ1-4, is EAQVTQNPRYLITVTGKKLTVTCSQNMNHEYMSWYRQDPGLGLRQIYYSMNVEVTDKGDVPEGYKVSRKEKRNFPLILESPSPNQTSLYFCASSQWTGAYEKLFFGSGTQLSVL.

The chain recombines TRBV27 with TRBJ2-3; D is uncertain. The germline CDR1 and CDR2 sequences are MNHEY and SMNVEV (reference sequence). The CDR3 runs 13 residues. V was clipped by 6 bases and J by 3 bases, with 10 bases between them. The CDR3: CASSLSWTDTQYF. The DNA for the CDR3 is TGTGCCAGCAGCCTAAGTTGGACAGATACGCAGTATTTT.

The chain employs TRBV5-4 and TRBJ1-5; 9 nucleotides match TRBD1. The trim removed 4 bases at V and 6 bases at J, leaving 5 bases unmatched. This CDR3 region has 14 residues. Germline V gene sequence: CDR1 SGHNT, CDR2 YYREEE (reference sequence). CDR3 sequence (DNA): TGTGCCAGCAGCACCGGGACAGGGTCTCAGCCCCAGCATTTT. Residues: CASSTGTGSQPQHF.

CDR3 coding DNA: TGCGCCAGCAGCGGAGGGACTGTCGAACTAGAAGCTTTCTTT. Protein product: CASSGGTVELEAFF. J is TRBJ1-1 and V is TRBV5-1; the D gene is possibly TRBD1 (5 bases). Germline V lookup: CDR1 SGHRS, CDR2 YFSETQ. The CDR3 has 14 residues. Trimming shortened V by 4 bases and J by 8 bases, and 18 bases separated the two germline ends.

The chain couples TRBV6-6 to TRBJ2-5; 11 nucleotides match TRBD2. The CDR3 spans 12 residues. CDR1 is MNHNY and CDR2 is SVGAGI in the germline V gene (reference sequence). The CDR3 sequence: CGAGLAGETQYF. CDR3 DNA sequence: TGTGGAGCCGGACTAGCGGGAGAGACCCAGTACTTC.

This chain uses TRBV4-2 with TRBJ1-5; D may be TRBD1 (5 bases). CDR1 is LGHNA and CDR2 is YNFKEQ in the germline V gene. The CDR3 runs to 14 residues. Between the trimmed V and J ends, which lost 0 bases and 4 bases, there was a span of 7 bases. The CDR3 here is CASSQDRANQPQHF. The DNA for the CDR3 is TGTGCCAGCAGCCAAGACAGGGCTAATCAGCCCCAGCATTTT.

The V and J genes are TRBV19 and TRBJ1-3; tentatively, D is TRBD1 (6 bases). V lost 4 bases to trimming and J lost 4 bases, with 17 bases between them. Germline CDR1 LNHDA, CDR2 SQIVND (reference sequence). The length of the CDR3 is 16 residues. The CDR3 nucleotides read TGTGCCAGTAGTACGCCGGGGGGCATGTTCGGAAACACCATATATTTT. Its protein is CASSTPGGMFGNTIYF. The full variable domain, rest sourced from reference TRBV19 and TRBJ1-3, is DGGITQSPKYLFRKEGQNVTLSCEQNLNHDAMYWYRQDPGQGLRLIYYSQIVNDFQKGDIAEGYSVSREKKESFPLTVTSAQKNPTAFYLCASSTPGGMFGNTIYFGEGSWLTVV.